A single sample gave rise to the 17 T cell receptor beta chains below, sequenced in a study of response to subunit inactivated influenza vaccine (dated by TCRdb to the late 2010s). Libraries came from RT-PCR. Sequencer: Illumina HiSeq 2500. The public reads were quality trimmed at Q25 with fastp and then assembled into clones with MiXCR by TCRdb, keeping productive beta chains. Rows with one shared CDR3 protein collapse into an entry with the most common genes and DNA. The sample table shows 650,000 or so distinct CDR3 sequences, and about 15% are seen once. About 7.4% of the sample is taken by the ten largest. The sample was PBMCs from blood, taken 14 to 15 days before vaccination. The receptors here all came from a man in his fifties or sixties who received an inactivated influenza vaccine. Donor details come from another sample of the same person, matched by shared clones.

CDR3 sequence: CASSWGGQPLTGYTF. The CDR3 coding sequence is TGTGCCAGCAGTTGGGGGGGACAGCCCTTGACTGGCTACACCTTC. The gene calls are TRBV28 and TRBJ1-2, with 7 bases lining up with TRBD1. The CDR3 extends over 15 amino acids. The trim removed 4 bases at V and 7 bases at J, leaving 12 bases unmatched. Germline V CDR1 and CDR2: MDHEN, SYDVKM.

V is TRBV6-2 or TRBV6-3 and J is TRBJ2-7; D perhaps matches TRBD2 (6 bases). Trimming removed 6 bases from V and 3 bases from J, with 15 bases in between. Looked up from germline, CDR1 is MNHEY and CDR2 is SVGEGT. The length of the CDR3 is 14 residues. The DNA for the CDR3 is TGTGCCAGCAGACGCGGGACCGGAGGCTACGAGCAGTACTTC. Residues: CASRRGTGGYEQYF.

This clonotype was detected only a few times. The CDR3 nucleotides are TGTGCCAGCGGGCCGGGACGCGTGAACTACGAGCAGTACTTC. Amino acid sequence: CASGPGRVNYEQYF. This chain uses TRBV12-3 or TRBV12-4 with TRBJ2-7; D possibly matches TRBD1 or TRBD2 (5 bases each). The CDR3 is made up of 14 amino acids. V lost 8 bases to trimming and J lost 3 bases, with 17 bases between them.

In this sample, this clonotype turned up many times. CDR3 DNA: TGTGCCACCAGCAGAGATAAGGGCTTCAGATCAAACATTCAGTACTTC. It yields the protein CATSRDKGFRSNIQYF. This chain links TRBV15 with TRBJ2-4, with D hard to call. This CDR3 comprises 16 residues. Trimming took off 0 bases at V and 6 bases at J, with 15 bases between the two ends. Germline lookup yields CDR1 LNHNV and CDR2 YYDKDF (reference sequence). Looking up the rest from reference TRBV15 and TRBJ2-4 gives the full variable domain: DAMVIQNPRYQVTQFGKPVTLSCSQTLNHNVMYWYQQKSSQAPKLLFHYYDKDFNNEADTPDNFQSRRPNTSFCFLDIRSPGLGDTAMYLCATSRDKGFRSNIQYFGAGTRLSVL.

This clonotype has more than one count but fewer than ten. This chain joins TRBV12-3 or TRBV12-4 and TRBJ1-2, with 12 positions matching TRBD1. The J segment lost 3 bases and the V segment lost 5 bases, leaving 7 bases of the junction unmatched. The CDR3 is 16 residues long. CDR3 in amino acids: CASSTWDRGPDYGYTF. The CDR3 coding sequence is TGTGCCAGCAGTACCTGGGACAGGGGGCCTGACTATGGCTACACCTTC.

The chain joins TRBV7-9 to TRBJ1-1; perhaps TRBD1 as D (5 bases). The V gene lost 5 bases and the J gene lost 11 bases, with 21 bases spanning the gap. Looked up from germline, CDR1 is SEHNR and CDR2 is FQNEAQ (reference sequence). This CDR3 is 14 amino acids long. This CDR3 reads CASSRGAGPPGAFF. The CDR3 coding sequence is TGTGCCAGCAGCCGAGGGGCCGGGCCTCCCGGGGCTTTCTTT.

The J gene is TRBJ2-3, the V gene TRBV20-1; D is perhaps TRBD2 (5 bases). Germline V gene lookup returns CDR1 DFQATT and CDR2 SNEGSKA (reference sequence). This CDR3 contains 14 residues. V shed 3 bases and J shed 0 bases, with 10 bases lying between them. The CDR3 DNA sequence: TGCAGTGCTAGTATCCGGGGAAGCACAGATACGCAGTATTTT. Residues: CSASIRGSTDTQYF.

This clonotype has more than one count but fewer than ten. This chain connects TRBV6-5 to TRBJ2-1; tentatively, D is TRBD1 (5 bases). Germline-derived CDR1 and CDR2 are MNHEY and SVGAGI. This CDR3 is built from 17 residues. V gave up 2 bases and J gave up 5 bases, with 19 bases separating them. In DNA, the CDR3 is TGTGCCAGCAGTTACGGGTACAGGTCCCCTGGGGACAATGAGCAGTTCTTC. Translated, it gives CASSYGYRSPGDNEQFF.

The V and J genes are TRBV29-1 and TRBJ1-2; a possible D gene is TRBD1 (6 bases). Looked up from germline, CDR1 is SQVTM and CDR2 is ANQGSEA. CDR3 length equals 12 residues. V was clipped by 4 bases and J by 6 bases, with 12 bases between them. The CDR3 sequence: CSVVEAGDGYTF. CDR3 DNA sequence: TGCAGCGTTGTTGAGGCAGGGGATGGCTACACCTTC.

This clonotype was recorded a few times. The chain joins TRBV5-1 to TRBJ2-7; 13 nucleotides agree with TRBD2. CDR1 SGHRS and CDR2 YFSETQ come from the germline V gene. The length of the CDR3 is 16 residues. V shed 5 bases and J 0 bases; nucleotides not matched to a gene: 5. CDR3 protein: CASRPGTSGISYEQYF. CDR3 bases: TGCGCCAGCAGACCCGGGACTAGCGGGATCTCCTACGAGCAGTACTTC.

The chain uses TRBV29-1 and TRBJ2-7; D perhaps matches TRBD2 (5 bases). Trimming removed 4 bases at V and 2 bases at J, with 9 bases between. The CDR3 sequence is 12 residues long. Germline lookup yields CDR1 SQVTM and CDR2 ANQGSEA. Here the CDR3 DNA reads TGCAGCGTTGTGTCGGGGACCTACGAGCAGTACTTC. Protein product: CSVVSGTYEQYF.

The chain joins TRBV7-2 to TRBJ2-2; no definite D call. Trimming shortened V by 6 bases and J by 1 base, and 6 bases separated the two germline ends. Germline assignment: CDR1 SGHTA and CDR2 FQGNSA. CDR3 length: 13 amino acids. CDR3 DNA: TGTGCCAGCAGGAGGCGGAACACCGGGGAGCTGTTTTTT. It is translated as CASRRRNTGELFF.

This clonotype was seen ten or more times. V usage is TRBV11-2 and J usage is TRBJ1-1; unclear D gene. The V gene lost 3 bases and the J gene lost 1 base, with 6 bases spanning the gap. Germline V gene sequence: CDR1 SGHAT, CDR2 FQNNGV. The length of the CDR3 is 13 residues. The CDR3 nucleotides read TGTGCCAGCAGCTTCAAGGGGAACACTGAAGCTTTCTTT. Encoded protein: CASSFKGNTEAFF.

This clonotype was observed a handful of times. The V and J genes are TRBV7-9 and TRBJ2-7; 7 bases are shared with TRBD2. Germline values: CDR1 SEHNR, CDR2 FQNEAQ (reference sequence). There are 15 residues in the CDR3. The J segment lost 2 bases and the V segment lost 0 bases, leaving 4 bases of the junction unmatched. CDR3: CASSLAGGQTYEQYF. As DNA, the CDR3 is TGTGCCAGCAGCTTAGCGGGAGGGCAAACCTACGAGCAGTACTTC.

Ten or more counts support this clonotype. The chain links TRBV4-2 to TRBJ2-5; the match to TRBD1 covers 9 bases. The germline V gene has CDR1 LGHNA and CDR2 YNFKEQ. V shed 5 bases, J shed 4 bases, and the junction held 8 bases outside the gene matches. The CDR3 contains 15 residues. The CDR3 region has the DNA TGTGCCAGCAGCAGCCGGGACAGGGATTTAGAGACCCAGTACTTC. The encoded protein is CASSSRDRDLETQYF.

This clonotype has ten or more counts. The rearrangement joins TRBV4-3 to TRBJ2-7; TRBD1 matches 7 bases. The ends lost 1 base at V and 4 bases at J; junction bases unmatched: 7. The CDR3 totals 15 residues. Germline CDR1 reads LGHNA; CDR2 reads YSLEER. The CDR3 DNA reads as TGCGCCAGCAGCCAAGCCTACAGGGGTGCTTACGAGCAGTACTTC. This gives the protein CASSQAYRGAYEQYF.

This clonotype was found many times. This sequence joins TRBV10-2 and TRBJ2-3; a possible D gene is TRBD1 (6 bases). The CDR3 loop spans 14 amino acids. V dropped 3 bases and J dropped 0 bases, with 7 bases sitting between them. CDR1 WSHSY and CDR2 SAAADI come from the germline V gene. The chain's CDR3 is CASSEGTSTDTQYF. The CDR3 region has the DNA TGCGCCAGCAGTGAAGGGACAAGCACAGATACGCAGTATTTT.